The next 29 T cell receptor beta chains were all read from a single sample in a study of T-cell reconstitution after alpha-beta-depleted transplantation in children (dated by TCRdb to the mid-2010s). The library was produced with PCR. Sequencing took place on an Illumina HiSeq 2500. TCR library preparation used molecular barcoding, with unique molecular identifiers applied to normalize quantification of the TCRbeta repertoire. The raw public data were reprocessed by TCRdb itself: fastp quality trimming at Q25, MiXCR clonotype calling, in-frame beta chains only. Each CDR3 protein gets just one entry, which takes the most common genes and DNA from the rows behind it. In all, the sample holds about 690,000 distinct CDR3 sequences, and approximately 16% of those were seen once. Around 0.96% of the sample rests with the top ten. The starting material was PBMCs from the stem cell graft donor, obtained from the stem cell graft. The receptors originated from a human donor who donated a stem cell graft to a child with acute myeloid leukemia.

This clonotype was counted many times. CDR3 sequence: CSVAGLAYETQYF. Here the CDR3 DNA reads TGCAGCGTCGCGGGACTAGCGTACGAGACCCAGTACTTC. V is TRBV29-1 and J is TRBJ2-5; 10 bases are a match to TRBD2. The germline V gene encodes CDR1 SQVTM and CDR2 ANQGSEA. Germline trimming cut 6 bases from V and 5 bases from J; bases unmatched to any gene: 6. The CDR3 spans 13 residues.

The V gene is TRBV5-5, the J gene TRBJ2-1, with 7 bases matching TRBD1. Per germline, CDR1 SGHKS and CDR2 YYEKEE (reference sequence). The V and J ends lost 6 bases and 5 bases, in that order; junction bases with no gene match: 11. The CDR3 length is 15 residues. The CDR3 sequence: CASTKDRTINNEQFF. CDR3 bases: TGTGCCAGCACCAAGGACAGGACCATAAACAATGAGCAGTTCTTC.

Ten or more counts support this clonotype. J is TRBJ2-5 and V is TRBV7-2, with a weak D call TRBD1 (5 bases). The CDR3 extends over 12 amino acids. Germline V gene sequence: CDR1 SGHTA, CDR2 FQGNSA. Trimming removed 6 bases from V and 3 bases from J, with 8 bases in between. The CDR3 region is CASRTEKETQYF. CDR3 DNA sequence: TGTGCCAGCAGGACAGAGAAAGAGACCCAGTACTTC.

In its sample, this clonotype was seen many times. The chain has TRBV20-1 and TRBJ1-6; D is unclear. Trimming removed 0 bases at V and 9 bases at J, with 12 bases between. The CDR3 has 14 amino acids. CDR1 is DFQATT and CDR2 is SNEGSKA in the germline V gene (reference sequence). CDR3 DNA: TGCAGTGCTAGAGATAGCAGGTCGCGTTCACCCCTCCACTTT. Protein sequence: CSARDSRSRSPLHF.

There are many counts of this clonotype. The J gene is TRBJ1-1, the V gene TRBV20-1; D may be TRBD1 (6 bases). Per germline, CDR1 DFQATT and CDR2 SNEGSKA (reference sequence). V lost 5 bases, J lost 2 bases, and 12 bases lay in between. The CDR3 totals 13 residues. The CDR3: CSAPTGLNTEAFF. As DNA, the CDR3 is TGCAGTGCTCCAACAGGGCTAAACACTGAAGCTTTCTTT.

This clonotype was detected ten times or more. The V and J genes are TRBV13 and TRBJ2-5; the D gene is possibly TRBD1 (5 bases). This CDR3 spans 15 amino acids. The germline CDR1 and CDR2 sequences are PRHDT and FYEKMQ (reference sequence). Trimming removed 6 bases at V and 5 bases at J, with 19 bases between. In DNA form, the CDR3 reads TGTGCCAGCAGTTCCGCAGGGAAGGATGGGGAGACCCAGTACTTC. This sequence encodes CASSSAGKDGETQYF.

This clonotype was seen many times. For the CDR3, the DNA is TGTGCCAGCAGTCCCGGGACGGTGAGCACAGATACGCAGTATTTT. It is translated as CASSPGTVSTDTQYF. This chain links TRBV12-3 or TRBV12-4 with TRBJ2-3; D could derive from TRBD1 or TRBD2 (5 bases each). The CDR3 runs to 15 residues. Trimming took off 5 bases at V and 0 bases at J, with 12 bases between the two ends.

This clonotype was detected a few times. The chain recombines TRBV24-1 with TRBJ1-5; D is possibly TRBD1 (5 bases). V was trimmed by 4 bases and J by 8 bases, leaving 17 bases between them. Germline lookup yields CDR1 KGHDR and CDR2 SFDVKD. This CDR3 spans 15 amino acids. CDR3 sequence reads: CATSDLRDLLEPQHF. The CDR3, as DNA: TGTGCCACCAGTGACCTCCGGGACCTGCTCGAGCCCCAGCATTTT.

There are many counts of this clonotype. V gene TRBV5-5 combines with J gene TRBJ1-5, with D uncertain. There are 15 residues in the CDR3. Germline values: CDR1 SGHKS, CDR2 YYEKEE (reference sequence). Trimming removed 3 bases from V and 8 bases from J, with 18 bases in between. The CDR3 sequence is CASSSTVAREEPQHF. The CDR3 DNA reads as TGTGCCAGCAGCTCCACAGTGGCAAGAGAGGAGCCCCAGCATTTT.

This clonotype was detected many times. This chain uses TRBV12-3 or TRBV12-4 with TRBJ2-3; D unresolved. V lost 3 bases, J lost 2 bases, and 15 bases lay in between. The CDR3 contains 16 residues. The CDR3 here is CASSFGTRLDTDTQYF. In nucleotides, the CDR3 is TGTGCCAGCAGTTTCGGAACCCGCTTAGACACAGATACGCAGTATTTT.

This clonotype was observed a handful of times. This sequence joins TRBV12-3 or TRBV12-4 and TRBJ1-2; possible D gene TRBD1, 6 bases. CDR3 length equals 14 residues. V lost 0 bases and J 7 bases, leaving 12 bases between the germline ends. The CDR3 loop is CASSLAPDSRGYTF. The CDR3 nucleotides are TGTGCCAGCAGTTTAGCCCCGGACAGTCGTGGCTACACCTTC.

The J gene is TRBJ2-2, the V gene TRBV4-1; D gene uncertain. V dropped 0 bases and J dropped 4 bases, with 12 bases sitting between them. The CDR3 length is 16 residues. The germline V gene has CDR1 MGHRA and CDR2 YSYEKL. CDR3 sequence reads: CASSQEKGASTGELFF. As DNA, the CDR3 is TGCGCCAGCAGCCAAGAAAAGGGTGCGAGCACCGGGGAGCTGTTTTTT.

The CDR3 DNA reads as TGCGCCAGCAGCCCCATCGGGGCTAACTATGGCTACACCTTC. Translation gives CASSPIGANYGYTF. The chain links TRBV5-1 to TRBJ1-2, with unresolved D. The CDR3 is 14 amino acids. Trimming cost V 4 bases and J 0 bases, with 10 bases left between them. Germline V lookup: CDR1 SGHRS, CDR2 YFSETQ.

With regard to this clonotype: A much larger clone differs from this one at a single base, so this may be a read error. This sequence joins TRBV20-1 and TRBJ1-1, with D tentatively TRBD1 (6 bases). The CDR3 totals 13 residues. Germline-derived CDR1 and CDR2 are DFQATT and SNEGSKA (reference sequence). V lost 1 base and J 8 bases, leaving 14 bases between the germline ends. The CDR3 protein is CSARGTDGEEAFF. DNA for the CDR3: TGCAGTGCTAGAGGGACAGACGGAGAGGAAGCTTTCTTT.

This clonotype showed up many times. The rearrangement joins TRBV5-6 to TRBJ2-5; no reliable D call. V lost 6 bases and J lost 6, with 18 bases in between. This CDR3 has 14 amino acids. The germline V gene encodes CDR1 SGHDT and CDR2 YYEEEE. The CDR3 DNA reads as TGTGCCAGCACAAGCTTGACGGGTTCAAAGACCCAGTACTTC. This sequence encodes CASTSLTGSKTQYF. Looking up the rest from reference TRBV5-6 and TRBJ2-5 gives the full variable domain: DAGVTQSPTHLIKTRGQQVTLRCSPKSGHDTVSWYQQALGQGPQFIFQYYEEEERQRGNFPDRFSGHQFPNYSSELNVNALLLGDSALYLCASTSLTGSKTQYFGPGTRLLVL.

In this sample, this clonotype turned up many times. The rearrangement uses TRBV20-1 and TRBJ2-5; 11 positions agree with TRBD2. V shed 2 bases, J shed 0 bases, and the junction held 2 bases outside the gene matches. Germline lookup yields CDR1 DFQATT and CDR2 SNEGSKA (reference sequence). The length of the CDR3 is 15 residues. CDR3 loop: CSARTSGGYQETQYF. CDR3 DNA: TGCAGTGCTAGAACTAGCGGGGGCTACCAAGAGACCCAGTACTTC.

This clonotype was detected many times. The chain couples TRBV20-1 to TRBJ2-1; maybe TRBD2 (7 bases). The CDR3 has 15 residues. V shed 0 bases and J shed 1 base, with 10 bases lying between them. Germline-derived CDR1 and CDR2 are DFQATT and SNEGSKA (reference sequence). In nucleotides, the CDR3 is TGCAGTGCTAGAGAGGGAGGGGGTTCCTACAATGAGCAGTTCTTC. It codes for CSAREGGGSYNEQFF.

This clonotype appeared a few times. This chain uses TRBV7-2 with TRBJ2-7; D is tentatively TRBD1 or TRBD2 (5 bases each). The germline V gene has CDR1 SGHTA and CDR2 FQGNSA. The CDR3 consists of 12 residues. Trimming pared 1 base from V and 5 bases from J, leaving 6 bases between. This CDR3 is CASSLVGHEQYF. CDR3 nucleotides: TGTGCCAGCAGCTTAGTGGGACACGAGCAGTACTTC.

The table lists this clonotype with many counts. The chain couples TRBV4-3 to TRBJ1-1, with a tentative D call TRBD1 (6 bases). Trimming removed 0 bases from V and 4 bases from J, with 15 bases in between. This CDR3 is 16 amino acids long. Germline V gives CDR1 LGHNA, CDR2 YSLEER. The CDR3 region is CASSQDLTGGRTEAFF. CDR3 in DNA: TGCGCCAGCAGCCAAGATTTGACAGGAGGTCGCACTGAAGCTTTCTTT.

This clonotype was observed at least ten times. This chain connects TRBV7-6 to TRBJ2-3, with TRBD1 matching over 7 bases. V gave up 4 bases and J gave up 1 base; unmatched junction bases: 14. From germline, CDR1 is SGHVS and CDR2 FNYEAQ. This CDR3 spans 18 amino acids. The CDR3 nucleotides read TGTGCCAGCAGCTCGGCCCCGACAGGGAGTACGGGCACAGATACGCAGTATTTT. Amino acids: CASSSAPTGSTGTDTQYF.

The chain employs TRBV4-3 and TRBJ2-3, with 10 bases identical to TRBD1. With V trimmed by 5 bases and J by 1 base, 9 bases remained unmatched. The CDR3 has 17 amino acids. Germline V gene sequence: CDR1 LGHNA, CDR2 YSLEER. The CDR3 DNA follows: TGCGCCAGCAGCTACCACACCGGGACAGGGGGCACAGATACGCAGTATTTT. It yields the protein CASSYHTGTGGTDTQYF.

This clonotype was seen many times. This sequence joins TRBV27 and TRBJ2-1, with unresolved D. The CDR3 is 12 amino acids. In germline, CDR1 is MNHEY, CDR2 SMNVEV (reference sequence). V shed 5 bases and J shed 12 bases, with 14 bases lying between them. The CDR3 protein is CASSTPNQRQFF. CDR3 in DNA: TGTGCCAGCAGTACCCCCAATCAGCGGCAGTTCTTC.

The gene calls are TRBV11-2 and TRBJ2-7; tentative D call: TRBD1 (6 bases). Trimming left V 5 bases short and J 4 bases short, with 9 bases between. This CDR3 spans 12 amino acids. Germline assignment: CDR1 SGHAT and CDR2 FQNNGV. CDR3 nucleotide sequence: TGTGCCAGCAGCACCAGGGGTTACGAGCAGTACGTC. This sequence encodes CASSTRGYEQYV.

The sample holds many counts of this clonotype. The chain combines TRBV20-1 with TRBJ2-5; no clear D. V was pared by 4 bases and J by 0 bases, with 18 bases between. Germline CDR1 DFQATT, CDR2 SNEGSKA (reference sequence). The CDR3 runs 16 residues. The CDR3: CSANVQAVEHQETQYF. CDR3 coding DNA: TGCAGTGCTAATGTCCAGGCCGTAGAGCACCAAGAGACCCAGTACTTC.

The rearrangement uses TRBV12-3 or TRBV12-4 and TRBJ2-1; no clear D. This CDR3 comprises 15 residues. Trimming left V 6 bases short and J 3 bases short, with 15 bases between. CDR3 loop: CASSSLGPSYNEQFF. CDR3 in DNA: TGTGCCAGCAGCTCCCTAGGGCCAAGCTACAATGAGCAGTTCTTC.

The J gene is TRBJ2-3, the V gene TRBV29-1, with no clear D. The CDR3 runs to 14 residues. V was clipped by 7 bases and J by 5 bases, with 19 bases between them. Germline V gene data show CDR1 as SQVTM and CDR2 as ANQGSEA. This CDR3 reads CSALLVVPGDTQYF. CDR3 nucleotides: TGCAGCGCTCTTCTTGTGGTTCCCGGAGATACGCAGTATTTT.

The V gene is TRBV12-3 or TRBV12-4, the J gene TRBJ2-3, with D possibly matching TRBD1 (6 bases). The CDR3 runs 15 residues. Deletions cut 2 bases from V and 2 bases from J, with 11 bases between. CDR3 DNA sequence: TGTGCCAGCAGTTTATTAACAGGGCTCACAGATACGCAGTATTTT. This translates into CASSLLTGLTDTQYF.

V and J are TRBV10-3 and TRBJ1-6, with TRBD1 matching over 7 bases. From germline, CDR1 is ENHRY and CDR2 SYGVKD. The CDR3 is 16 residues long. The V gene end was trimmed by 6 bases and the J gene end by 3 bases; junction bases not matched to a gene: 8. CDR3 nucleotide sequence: TGTGCCATCAGCCCCGGGACAGAAAGCTATAATTCACCCCTCCACTTT. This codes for CAISPGTESYNSPLHF.

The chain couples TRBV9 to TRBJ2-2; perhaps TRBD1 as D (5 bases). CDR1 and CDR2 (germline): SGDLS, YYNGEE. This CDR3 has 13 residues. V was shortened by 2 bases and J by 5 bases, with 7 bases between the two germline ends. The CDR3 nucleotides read TGTGCCAGCAGCGTGGGGCAGACCGGGGAGCTGTTTTTT. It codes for CASSVGQTGELFF.